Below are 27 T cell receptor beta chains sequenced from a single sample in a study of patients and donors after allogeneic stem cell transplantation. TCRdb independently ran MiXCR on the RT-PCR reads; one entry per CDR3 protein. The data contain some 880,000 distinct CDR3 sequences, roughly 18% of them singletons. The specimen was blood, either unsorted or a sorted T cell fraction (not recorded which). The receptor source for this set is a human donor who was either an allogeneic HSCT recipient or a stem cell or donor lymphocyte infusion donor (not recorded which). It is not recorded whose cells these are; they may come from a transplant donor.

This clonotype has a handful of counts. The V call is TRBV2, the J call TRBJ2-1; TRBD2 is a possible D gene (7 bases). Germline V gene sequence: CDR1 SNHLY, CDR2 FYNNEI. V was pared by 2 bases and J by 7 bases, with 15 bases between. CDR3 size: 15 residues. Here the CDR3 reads CASSERGGPGNEQFF. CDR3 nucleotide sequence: TGTGCCAGCAGTGAAAGGGGGGGTCCGGGGAATGAGCAGTTCTTC. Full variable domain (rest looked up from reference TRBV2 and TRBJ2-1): EPEVTQTPSHQVTQMGQEVILRCVPISNHLYFYWYRQILGQKVEFLVSFYNNEISEKSEIFDDQFSVERPDGSNFTLKIRSTKLEDSAMYFCASSERGGPGNEQFFGPGTRLTVL.

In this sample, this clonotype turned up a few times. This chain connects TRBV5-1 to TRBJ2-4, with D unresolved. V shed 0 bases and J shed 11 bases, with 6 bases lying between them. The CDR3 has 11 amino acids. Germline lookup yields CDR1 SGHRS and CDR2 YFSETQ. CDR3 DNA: TGCGCCAGCAGCTTGGAGCAAGTTCAGTACTTC. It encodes CASSLEQVQYF.

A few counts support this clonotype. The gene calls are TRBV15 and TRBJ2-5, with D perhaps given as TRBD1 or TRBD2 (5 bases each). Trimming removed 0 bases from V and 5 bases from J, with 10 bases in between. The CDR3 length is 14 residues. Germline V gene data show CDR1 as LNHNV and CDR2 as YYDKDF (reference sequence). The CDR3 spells CATSRDGAEETQYF. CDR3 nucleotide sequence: TGTGCCACCAGCAGAGACGGGGCGGAGGAGACCCAGTACTTC.

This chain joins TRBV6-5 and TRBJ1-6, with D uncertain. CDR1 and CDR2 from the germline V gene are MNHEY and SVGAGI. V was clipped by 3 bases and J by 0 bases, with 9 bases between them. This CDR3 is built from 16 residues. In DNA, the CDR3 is TGTGCCAGCAGTTATCTGGGGTCCTCCTATAATTCACCCCTCCACTTT. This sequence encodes CASSYLGSSYNSPLHF.

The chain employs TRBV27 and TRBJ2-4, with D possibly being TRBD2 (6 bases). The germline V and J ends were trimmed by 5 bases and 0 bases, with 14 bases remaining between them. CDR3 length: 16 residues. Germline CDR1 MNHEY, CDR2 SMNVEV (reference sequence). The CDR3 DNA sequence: TGTGCCAGCAGTAACGGACCGGGACTAGCCAAAAACATTCAGTACTTC. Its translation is CASSNGPGLAKNIQYF.

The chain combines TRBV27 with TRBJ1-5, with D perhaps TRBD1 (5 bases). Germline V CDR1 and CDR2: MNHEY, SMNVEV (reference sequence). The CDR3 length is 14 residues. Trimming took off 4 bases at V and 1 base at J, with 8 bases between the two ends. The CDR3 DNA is TGTGCCAGCAGTTCGACAGCAAGCAATCAGCCCCAGCATTTT. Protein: CASSSTASNQPQHF.

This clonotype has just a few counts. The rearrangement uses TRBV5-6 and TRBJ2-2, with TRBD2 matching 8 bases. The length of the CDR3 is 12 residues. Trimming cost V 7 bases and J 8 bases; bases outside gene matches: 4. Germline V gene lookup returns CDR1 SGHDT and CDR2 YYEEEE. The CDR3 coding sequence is TGTGCCAGCGGAAAGCGGGGGGGGGAGCTGTTTTTT. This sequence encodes CASGKRGGELFF.

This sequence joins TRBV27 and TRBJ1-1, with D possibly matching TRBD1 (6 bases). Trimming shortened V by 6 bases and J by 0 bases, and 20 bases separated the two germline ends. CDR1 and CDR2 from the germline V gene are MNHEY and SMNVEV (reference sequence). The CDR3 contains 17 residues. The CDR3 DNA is TGTGCCAGCAGAACCCTCGCCCCCCGGGGGCTGAACACTGAAGCTTTCTTT. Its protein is CASRTLAPRGLNTEAFF.

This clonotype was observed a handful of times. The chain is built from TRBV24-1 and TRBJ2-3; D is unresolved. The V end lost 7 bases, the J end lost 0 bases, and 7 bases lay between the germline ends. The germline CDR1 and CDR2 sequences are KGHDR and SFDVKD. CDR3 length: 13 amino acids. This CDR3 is CATREPSTDTQYF. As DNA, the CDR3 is TGTGCCACCAGAGAACCAAGCACAGATACGCAGTATTTT.

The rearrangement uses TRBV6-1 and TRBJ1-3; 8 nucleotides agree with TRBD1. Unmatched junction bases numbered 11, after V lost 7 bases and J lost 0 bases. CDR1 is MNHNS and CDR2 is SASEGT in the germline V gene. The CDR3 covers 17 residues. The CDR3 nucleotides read TGTGCCAGCACCCGGACAGGGCTTCAGCACTCTGGAAACACCATATATTTT. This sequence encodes CASTRTGLQHSGNTIYF.

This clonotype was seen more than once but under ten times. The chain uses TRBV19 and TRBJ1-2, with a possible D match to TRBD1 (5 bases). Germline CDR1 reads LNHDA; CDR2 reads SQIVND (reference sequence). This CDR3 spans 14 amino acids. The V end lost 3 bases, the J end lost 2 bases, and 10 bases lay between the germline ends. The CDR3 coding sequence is TGTGCCAGTAGTATCGCAGGGAGCAACTATGGCTACACCTTC. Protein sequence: CASSIAGSNYGYTF.

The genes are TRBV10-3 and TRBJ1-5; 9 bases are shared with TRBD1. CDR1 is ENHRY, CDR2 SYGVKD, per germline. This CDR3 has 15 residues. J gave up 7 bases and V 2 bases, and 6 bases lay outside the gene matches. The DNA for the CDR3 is TGTGCCATCAGTGAGACAGGGGGCGAGGGGCAGCCCCAGCATTTT. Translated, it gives CAISETGGEGQPQHF.

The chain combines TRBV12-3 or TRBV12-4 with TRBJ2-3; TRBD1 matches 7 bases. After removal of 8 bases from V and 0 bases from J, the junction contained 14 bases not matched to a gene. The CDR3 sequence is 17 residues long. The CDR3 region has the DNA TGTGCCAGCGGTACGCTCGTAGGGGGCCGAAGCACAGATACGCAGTATTTT. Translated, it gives CASGTLVGGRSTDTQYF.

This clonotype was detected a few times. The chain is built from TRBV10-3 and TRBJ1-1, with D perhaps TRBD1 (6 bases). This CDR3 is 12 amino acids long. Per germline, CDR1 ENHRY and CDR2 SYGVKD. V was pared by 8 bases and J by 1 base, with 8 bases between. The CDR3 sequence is CAIGGGNTEAFF. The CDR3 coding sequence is TGTGCCATCGGAGGGGGGAACACTGAAGCTTTCTTT.

The CDR3 protein is CASSQDWGTQYF. In DNA, the CDR3 is TGCGCCAGCAGCCAAGATTGGGGTACGCAGTATTTT. The chain combines TRBV4-3 with TRBJ2-3; no clear D gene. The V gene lost 0 bases and the J gene lost 8 bases, with 6 bases spanning the gap. Germline CDR1 LGHNA, CDR2 YSLEER. The CDR3 is 12 amino acids.

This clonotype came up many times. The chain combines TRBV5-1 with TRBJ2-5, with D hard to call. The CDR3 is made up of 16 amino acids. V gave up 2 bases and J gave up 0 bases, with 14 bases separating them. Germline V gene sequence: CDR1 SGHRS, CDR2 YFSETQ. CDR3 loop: CASSLLPGLNQETQYF. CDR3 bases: TGCGCCAGCAGCTTACTCCCTGGGCTGAACCAAGAGACCCAGTACTTC.

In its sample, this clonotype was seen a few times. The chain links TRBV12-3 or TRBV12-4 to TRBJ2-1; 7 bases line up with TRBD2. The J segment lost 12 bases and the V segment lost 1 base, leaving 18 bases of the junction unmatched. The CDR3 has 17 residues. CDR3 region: CASSLDGRASGGNRQFF. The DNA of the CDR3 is TGTGCCAGCAGTTTAGATGGTCGGGCTAGCGGCGGGAATAGGCAGTTCTTC.

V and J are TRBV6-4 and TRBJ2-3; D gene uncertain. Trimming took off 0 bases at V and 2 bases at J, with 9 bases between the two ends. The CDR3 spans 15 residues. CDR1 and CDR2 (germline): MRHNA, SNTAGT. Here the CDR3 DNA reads TGTGCCAGCAGTGACTCAGAAGGTTTCACAGATACGCAGTATTTT. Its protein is CASSDSEGFTDTQYF.

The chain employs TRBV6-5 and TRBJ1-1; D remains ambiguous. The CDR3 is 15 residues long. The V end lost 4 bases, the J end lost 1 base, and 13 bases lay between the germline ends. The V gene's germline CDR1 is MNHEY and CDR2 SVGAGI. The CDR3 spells CASSSPRVSNTEAFF. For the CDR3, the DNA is TGTGCCAGCAGTTCCCCGAGGGTCTCGAACACTGAAGCTTTCTTT.

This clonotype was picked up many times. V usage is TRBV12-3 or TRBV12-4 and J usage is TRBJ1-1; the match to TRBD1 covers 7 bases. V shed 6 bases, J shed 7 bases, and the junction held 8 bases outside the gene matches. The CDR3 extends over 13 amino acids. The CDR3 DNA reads TGTGCCAGCAGCACCAGGGGGTCTGGTGAAGCTTTCTTT. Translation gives CASSTRGSGEAFF.

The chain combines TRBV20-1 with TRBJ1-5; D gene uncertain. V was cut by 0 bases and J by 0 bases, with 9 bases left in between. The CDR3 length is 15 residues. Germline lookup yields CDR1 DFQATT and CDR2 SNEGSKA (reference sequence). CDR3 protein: CSARDRRYSNQPQHF. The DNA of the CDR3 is TGCAGTGCTAGAGATCGCCGTTATAGCAATCAGCCCCAGCATTTT.

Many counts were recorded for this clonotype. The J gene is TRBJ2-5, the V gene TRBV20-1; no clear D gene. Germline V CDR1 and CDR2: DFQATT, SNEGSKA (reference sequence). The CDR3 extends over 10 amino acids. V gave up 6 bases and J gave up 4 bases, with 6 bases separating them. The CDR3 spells CSAQGETQYF. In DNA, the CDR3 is TGCAGTGCCCAAGGAGAGACCCAGTACTTC.

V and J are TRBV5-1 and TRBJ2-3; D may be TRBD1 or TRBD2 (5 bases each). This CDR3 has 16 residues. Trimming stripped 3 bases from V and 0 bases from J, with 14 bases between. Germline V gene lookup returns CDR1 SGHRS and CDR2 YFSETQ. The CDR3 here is CASSSGLQGSTDTQYF. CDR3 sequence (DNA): TGCGCCAGCAGCTCAGGACTCCAGGGTAGCACAGATACGCAGTATTTT.

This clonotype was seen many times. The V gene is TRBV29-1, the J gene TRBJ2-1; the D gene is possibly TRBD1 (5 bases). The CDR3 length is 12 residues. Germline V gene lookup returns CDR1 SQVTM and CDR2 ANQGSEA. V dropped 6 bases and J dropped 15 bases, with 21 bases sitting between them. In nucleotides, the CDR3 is TGCAGCGTACCAACCCCAGGGCCAATGGCGTTCTTC. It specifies CSVPTPGPMAFF.

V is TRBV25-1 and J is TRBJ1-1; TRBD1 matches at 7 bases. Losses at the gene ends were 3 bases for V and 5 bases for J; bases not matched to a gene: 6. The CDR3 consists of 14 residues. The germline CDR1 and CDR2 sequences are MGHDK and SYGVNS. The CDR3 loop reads CASSDQTGWTEAFF. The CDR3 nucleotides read TGTGCCAGCAGTGACCAGACAGGGTGGACTGAAGCTTTCTTT.

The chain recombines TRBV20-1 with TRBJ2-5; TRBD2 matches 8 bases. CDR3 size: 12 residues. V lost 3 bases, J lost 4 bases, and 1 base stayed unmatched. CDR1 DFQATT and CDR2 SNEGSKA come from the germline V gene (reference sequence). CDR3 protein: CSASAGGETQYF. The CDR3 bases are TGCAGTGCTAGTGCGGGGGGAGAGACCCAGTACTTC.

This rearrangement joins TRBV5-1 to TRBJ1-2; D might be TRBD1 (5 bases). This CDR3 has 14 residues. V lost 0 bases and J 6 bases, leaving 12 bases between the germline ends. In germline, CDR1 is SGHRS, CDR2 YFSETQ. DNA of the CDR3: TGCGCCAGCAGCTTGGCAGGGCAGGGAAATGGCTACACCTTC. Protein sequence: CASSLAGQGNGYTF.